The rows below give T cell receptor beta chains drawn from one sample of a study of T cell responses to AZD1222 COVID-19 vaccine. The table came from immunoSEQ multiplex PCR; TCRdb's copy has only in-frame clones and leaves some out. The table lists 180,000 or so clones, about 93% of them singletons. Sequencing used peripheral blood, obtained 28 days after the second AZD1222 dose. These receptors came from an adult who received the AZD1222 COVID-19 vaccine. The CDR3 runs from the conserved cysteine through the conserved F or W. A D gene is named only where the DNA matches it firmly. The listing skips clone size in some rows; elsewhere it reads once, few, many or a size class.

D: -
J: TRBJ1-2
V: TRBV2
size: -
CDR3: CASSESVSGYTF
DNA: TGTGCCAGCAGTGAATCAGTATCTGGCTACACCTTC

D: TRBD2
J: TRBJ2-3
V: TRBV14
size: -
CDR3: CASSQGLAGGNTQYF
DNA: TGTGCCAGCAGCCAAGGGCTAGCGGGAGGTAATACGCAGTATTTT

D: -
J: TRBJ2-7
V: TRBV2
size: once
CDR3: CASRREGQQYF
DNA: TGTGCCAGCAGACGTGAGGGTCAGCAGTACTTC

D: -
J: TRBJ1-3
V: TRBV2
size: -
CDR3: CASSMEGGGNTIYF
DNA: TGTGCCAGCTCGATGGAGGGCGGTGGAAACACCATATATTTT

D: -
J: TRBJ2-5
V: TRBV11-2
size: -
CDR3: CASSWTPPGGGETQYF
DNA: TGTGCCAGCAGCTGGACCCCCCCCGGGGGTGGTGAGACCCAGTACTTC

D: -
J: TRBJ2-3
V: TRBV6-5
size: -
CDR3: CASGAGRTDTQYF
DNA: TGTGCCAGCGGAGCGGGTAGAACAGATACGCAGTATTTT

D: TRBD2
J: TRBJ2-3
V: TRBV12-5
size: -
CDR3: CASSGGADTQYF
DNA: TGTGCTAGTTCCGGGGGGGCAGATACGCAGTATTTT

D: -
J: TRBJ1-1
V: TRBV13
size: -
CDR3: CASSLEATAFF
DNA: TGTGCCAGCAGCTTAGAGGCGACCGCTTTCTTT

D: -
J: TRBJ2-1
V: TRBV28
size: -
CDR3: CASSSGGAAGDEQFF
DNA: TGTGCCAGCAGTTCTGGAGGGGCGGCCGGCGATGAGCAGTTCTTC

D: -
J: TRBJ1-2
V: TRBV7-8
size: -
CDR3: CASSHLGGNGYTF
DNA: TGTGCCAGCAGCCACTTGGGGGGCAACGGCTACACCTTC

D: TRBD2
J: TRBJ2-3
V: TRBV12-3/TRBV12-4
size: -
CDR3: CASRLAGADTQYF
DNA: TGTGCCAGCAGGCTAGCGGGGGCGGATACGCAGTATTTT

D: -
J: TRBJ1-1
V: TRBV6-5
size: once
CDR3: CASSSLGLNTEAFF
DNA: TGTGCCAGCAGTTCCCTTGGGCTGAACACTGAAGCTTTCTTT

D: -
J: TRBJ2-5
V: TRBV5-1
size: -
CDR3: CASASGRGEETQYF
DNA: TGCGCCAGTGCTTCGGGCAGGGGGGAAGAGACCCAGTACTTC

D: TRBD1
J: TRBJ1-2
V: TRBV6-2/TRBV6-3
size: -
CDR3: CASSLPNRGVYGYTF
DNA: TGTGCCAGCAGCCTACCCAACAGGGGGGTCTATGGCTACACCTTC

D: -
J: TRBJ2-3
V: TRBV6-5
size: -
CDR3: CASSRQDSTDTQYF
DNA: TGTGCCAGCAGCCGACAGGATAGCACAGATACGCAGTATTTT

D: -
J: TRBJ1-1
V: TRBV18
size: once
CDR3: CASSPARGGETEAFF
DNA: TGTGCCAGCTCACCGGCGCGGGGAGGGGAGACTGAAGCTTTCTTT

D: -
J: TRBJ2-7
V: TRBV7-9
size: few
CDR3: CASSLQGTYYEQYF
DNA: TGTGCCAGCAGCCTACAGGGAACCTACTACGAGCAGTACTTC

D: TRBD1
J: TRBJ2-1
V: TRBV6-1
size: -
CDR3: CASSEQGATEQFF
DNA: TGTGCCAGCAGTGAACAGGGGGCGACTGAGCAGTTCTTC

D: -
J: TRBJ1-6
V: TRBV30
size: -
CDR3: CAWSVVINSPLHF
DNA: TGTGCCTGGAGTGTTGTCATAAATTCACCCCTCCACTTT

D: -
J: TRBJ2-7
V: TRBV5-4
size: -
CDR3: CASRTRRGPQDEQYF
DNA: TGTGCCAGCAGAACCCGGCGGGGGCCGCAGGACGAGCAGTACTTC

D: -
J: TRBJ1-2
V: TRBV6-2/TRBV6-3
size: once
CDR3: CASSYRYGYTF
DNA: TGTGCCAGCAGTTACCGGTACGGCTACACCTTC

D: -
J: TRBJ1-1
V: TRBV10-1
size: -
CDR3: CATRRGGADTEAFF
DNA: TGCGCCACCAGACGGGGGGGCGCCGACACTGAAGCTTTCTTT

D: TRBD2
J: TRBJ2-7
V: TRBV5-1
size: -
CDR3: CASSRSGGSSYEQYF
DNA: TGCGCCAGCAGTCGGAGCGGGGGGAGCTCCTACGAGCAGTACTTC

D: -
J: TRBJ1-3
V: TRBV19
size: -
CDR3: CASTPLGGWSGNTIYF
DNA: TGTGCCAGTACCCCTCTGGGAGGTTGGTCTGGAAACACCATATATTTT

D: -
J: TRBJ1-3
V: TRBV19
size: -
CDR3: CASSMPPWGGNTIYF
DNA: TGTGCCAGTAGTATGCCGCCTTGGGGAGGAAACACCATATATTTT

D: TRBD2
J: TRBJ2-2
V: TRBV25-1
size: -
CDR3: CASRGGGNTGELFF
DNA: TGTGCCAGCCGCGGCGGGGGGAACACCGGGGAGCTGTTTTTT

D: -
J: TRBJ1-2
V: TRBV19
size: -
CDR3: CASKSSYGYTF
DNA: TGTGCCAGTAAGAGCAGCTATGGCTACACCTTC

D: TRBD1
J: TRBJ2-7
V: TRBV5-1
size: -
CDR3: CASSLTRQGISYEQYF
DNA: TGCGCCAGCAGTTTAACCCGACAGGGGATAAGCTACGAGCAGTACTTC

D: TRBD1
J: TRBJ2-2
V: TRBV29-1
size: -
CDR3: CSSRQGGTGELFF
DNA: TGCAGCTCCCGACAGGGGGGCACCGGGGAGCTGTTTTTT

D: -
J: TRBJ2-3
V: TRBV3-1/TRBV3-2
size: once
CDR3: CASSTGLFTDTQYF
DNA: TGTGCCAGCAGCACGGGCCTGTTCACAGATACGCAGTATTTT

D: -
J: TRBJ1-5
V: TRBV2
size: -
CDR3: CASSTTGTTSNQPQHF
DNA: TGTGCCAGCTCAACTACCGGGACAACTAGCAATCAGCCCCAGCATTTT

D: TRBD1
J: TRBJ1-2
V: TRBV6-5
size: -
CDR3: CASRQLLGQNYGYTF
DNA: TGTGCCAGCAGACAACTACTGGGACAGAACTATGGCTACACCTTC

D: TRBD1
J: TRBJ1-2
V: TRBV2
size: -
CDR3: CASSLVTGDYGYTF
DNA: TGTGCCAGCAGTCTGGTGACAGGGGACTATGGCTACACCTTC

D: -
J: TRBJ2-4
V: TRBV7-9
size: -
CDR3: CASGGSTLGNIQYF
DNA: TGTGCCAGTGGGGGTAGCACATTAGGGAACATTCAGTACTTC

D: -
J: TRBJ2-1
V: TRBV9
size: -
CDR3: CASSVGHRDYNEQFF
DNA: TGTGCCAGCAGCGTAGGTCACAGGGACTACAATGAGCAGTTCTTC

D: -
J: TRBJ1-4
V: TRBV2
size: -
CDR3: CASSVVLGEKLFF
DNA: TGTGCCAGCAGTGTGGTGCTGGGGGAAAAACTGTTTTTT

D: -
J: TRBJ1-1
V: TRBV6-5
size: -
CDR3: CANGGGNTEAFF
DNA: TGTGCCAATGGCGGGGGGAACACTGAAGCTTTCTTT

D: -
J: TRBJ1-1
V: TRBV5-6
size: -
CDR3: CASSRGGGTEAFF
DNA: TGTGCCAGCAGCAGGGGAGGGGGGACTGAAGCTTTCTTT

D: -
J: TRBJ1-2
V: TRBV3-1/TRBV3-2
size: -
CDR3: CASSQGIYGYTF
DNA: TGTGCCAGCAGCCAAGGGATTTACGGCTACACCTTC

D: -
J: TRBJ2-1
V: TRBV19
size: -
CDR3: CASSMGFGGPQGEQFF
DNA: TGTGCCAGTAGTATGGGTTTCGGGGGGCCCCAAGGGGAGCAGTTCTTC

D: -
J: TRBJ1-3
V: TRBV4-1
size: -
CDR3: CASSQDKPDSSGNTIYF
DNA: TGCGCCAGCAGCCAAGATAAGCCGGACAGTTCTGGAAACACCATATATTTT

D: TRBD1
J: TRBJ1-1
V: TRBV7-3
size: -
CDR3: CASTQDRVNTEAFF
DNA: TGTGCCAGCACCCAGGACAGGGTAAACACTGAAGCTTTCTTT

D: -
J: TRBJ1-1
V: TRBV18
size: -
CDR3: CASSPPQGNTEAFF
DNA: TGTGCCAGCTCGCCTCCACAGGGGAACACTGAAGCTTTCTTT

D: TRBD1
J: TRBJ1-5
V: TRBV3-1/TRBV3-2
size: -
CDR3: CASSQAGTASNQPQHF
DNA: TGTGCCAGCAGCCAAGCTGGGACAGCAAGCAATCAGCCCCAGCATTTT

D: TRBD1
J: TRBJ2-1
V: TRBV12-5
size: -
CDR3: CASGPPSGGTYNEQFF
DNA: TGTGCTAGTGGTCCCCCTTCAGGGGGCACTTACAATGAGCAGTTCTTC

D: -
J: TRBJ1-2
V: TRBV6-6
size: -
CDR3: CASTTETNYGYTF
DNA: TGTGCCAGCACCACAGAAACTAACTATGGCTACACCTTC